These 32 T cell receptor beta chains share one sample of origin, sequenced in a study of T-cell memory formation after mild COVID-19 (dated by TCRdb to the early 2020s). Library construction relied on 5' RACE. Sequenced on an Illumina NovaSeq 6000. TCRdb applied fastp at Q25 and MiXCR to the public reads, then kept only in-frame beta chains. Under each unique CDR3 protein, matching rows form one entry showing the most common genes and DNA. Present in this sample are 250,000 to 300,000 distinct CDR3 sequences, less than 20% of which were seen just once. About a fifth of the sample goes to the ten largest clones. Source material: PBMCs or a T cell subset sorted from them (not recorded which). These TCRs come from a young man who had mild COVID-19 (a few samples of this study predate the infection). The sample titles of this study are shuffled in the database, so cell type and time point are left out; the donor was told from shared clones.

This clonotype was found a few times. The rearrangement uses TRBV5-1 and TRBJ2-2; a weak D match, TRBD1 (6 bases). The CDR3 loop spans 18 amino acids. V lost 2 bases, J lost 2 bases, and 19 bases lay in between. Germline CDR1 reads SGHRS; CDR2 reads YFSETQ. DNA of the CDR3: TGCGCCAGCAGCTTCAAACCCACTGACAGGTTCAACACCGGGGAGCTGTTTTTT. It translates to CASSFKPTDRFNTGELFF.

The chain combines TRBV5-1 with TRBJ1-1; TRBD1 might be the D (5 bases). V was clipped by 3 bases and J by 5 bases, with 14 bases between them. The CDR3 is made up of 14 amino acids. CDR1 is SGHRS and CDR2 is YFSETQ in the germline V gene. CDR3 DNA sequence: TGCGCCAGCAGCTCTGGGACGGGGGGAACTGAAGCTTTCTTT. It yields the protein CASSSGTGGTEAFF.

This clonotype has more than one count but fewer than ten. The rearrangement links TRBV13 to TRBJ1-1, with D possibly TRBD1 on 5 matching bases. The length of the CDR3 is 15 residues. Trimming removed 7 bases at V and 0 bases at J, with 15 bases between. Germline V gene lookup returns CDR1 PRHDT and CDR2 FYEKMQ (reference sequence). This chain's CDR3 is CASTSTGRLNTEAFF. As DNA, the CDR3 is TGTGCCAGCACCTCAACAGGACGGCTGAACACTGAAGCTTTCTTT.

This clonotype has a handful of counts. The chain is built from TRBV4-2 and TRBJ1-1, with a weak D call TRBD1 (5 bases). This CDR3 is 14 amino acids long. V dropped 0 bases and J dropped 10 bases, with 15 bases sitting between them. Per germline, CDR1 LGHNA and CDR2 YNFKEQ. As DNA, the CDR3 is TGTGCCAGCAGCCAAGATCGACAGCGGGTGATAGCTTTCTTT. It is translated as CASSQDRQRVIAFF.

CDR3 bases: TGCAGTGCTAGGGGGGTCCCTGAGACCCAGTACTTC. Residues: CSARGVPETQYF. The chain couples TRBV20-1 to TRBJ2-5, with D perhaps being TRBD1 or TRBD2 (5 bases each). Looked up from germline, CDR1 is DFQATT and CDR2 is SNEGSKA (reference sequence). The CDR3 spans 12 residues. The V and J ends lost 3 bases and 5 bases respectively, with 10 bases between them.

CDR3 coding DNA: TGTGCCAGCAGCCAAGGGTTCCTTCGGGACGGCGCCTACGAGCAGTACTTC. It specifies CASSQGFLRDGAYEQYF. The rearrangement links TRBV3-1 to TRBJ2-7; D is tentatively TRBD1 or TRBD2 (5 bases each). This CDR3 comprises 17 residues. Germline V CDR1 and CDR2: LGHDT, YNNKEL (reference sequence). Deletions cut 1 base from V and 2 bases from J, with 18 bases between.

V is TRBV7-8 and J is TRBJ1-6, with D maybe TRBD1 (6 bases). The germline V gene has CDR1 SGHVS and CDR2 FQNEAQ. Trimming removed 2 bases from V and 9 bases from J, with 20 bases in between. There are 17 residues in the CDR3. CDR3 protein: CASSLQGRRALGSPLHF. CDR3 bases: TGTGCCAGCAGCTTACAGGGGCGCCGCGCCCTGGGTTCACCCCTCCACTTT.

The V and J genes are TRBV29-1 and TRBJ1-2; tentative D call: TRBD1 (6 bases). The CDR3 loop spans 11 amino acids. The V gene's germline CDR1 is SQVTM and CDR2 ANQGSEA. The V end lost 7 bases, the J end lost 8 bases, and 14 bases lay between the germline ends. CDR3 nucleotide sequence: TGCAGCGGACGGGACAATCGCGGCTACACCTTC. Translating gives CSGRDNRGYTF.

The CDR3 region is CSASEGRKGSRYNEQFF. In DNA form, the CDR3 reads TGCAGTGCTAGCGAAGGCAGGAAGGGATCTAGGTACAATGAGCAGTTCTTC. The chain uses TRBV20-1 and TRBJ2-1; no definite D call. The germline V gene has CDR1 DFQATT and CDR2 SNEGSKA (reference sequence). CDR3 length equals 17 residues. V lost 3 bases and J lost 4, with 22 bases in between.

The chain recombines TRBV5-1 with TRBJ2-5; 10 nucleotides match TRBD2. The CDR3 length is 15 residues. V lost 2 bases to trimming and J lost 2 bases; unmatched junction nucleotides: 3. Germline V gene data show CDR1 as SGHRS and CDR2 as YFSETQ. The CDR3 loop is CASSFLAGDQETQYF. CDR3 nucleotides: TGCGCCAGCAGCTTCCTAGCGGGGGATCAAGAGACCCAGTACTTC.

This rearrangement joins TRBV29-1 to TRBJ2-7; TRBD1 agrees at 7 bases. The CDR3 sequence is 13 residues long. Germline loops: CDR1 SQVTM, CDR2 ANQGSEA. After removal of 6 bases from V and 5 bases from J, the junction contained 10 bases not matched to a gene. The CDR3 DNA reads as TGCAGCGTCACGACACAGGGGTCCGACGAGCAGTACTTC. Residues: CSVTTQGSDEQYF.

The rearrangement uses TRBV4-2 and TRBJ1-6; D unclear. V was shortened by 0 bases and J by 6 bases, with 12 bases between the two germline ends. The germline CDR1 and CDR2 sequences are LGHNA and YNFKEQ. CDR3 length: 16 amino acids. CDR3 nucleotide sequence: TGTGCCAGCAGCCAAGATCACATTTCTCCTAATTCACCCCTCCACTTT. Protein sequence: CASSQDHISPNSPLHF.

The chain couples TRBV24-1 to TRBJ2-2; TRBD2 agrees at 7 bases. From germline, CDR1 is KGHDR and CDR2 SFDVKD. The J segment lost 1 base and the V segment lost 7 bases, leaving 2 bases of the junction unmatched. CDR3 size: 14 residues. CDR3 in DNA: TGTGCCACCAGCCTAGCGGTGAACACCGGGGAGCTGTTTTTT. The encoded protein is CATSLAVNTGELFF.

This clonotype was picked up a small number of times. The chain couples TRBV3-1 to TRBJ2-5, with D hard to call. The CDR3 length is 14 residues. V was cut by 4 bases and J by 5 bases, with 14 bases left in between. Germline V gene sequence: CDR1 LGHDT, CDR2 YNNKEL (reference sequence). The CDR3 DNA is TGTGCCAGCAGCCCGTTCCAGGTAGTGGAGACCCAGTACTTC. Translating gives CASSPFQVVETQYF.

This clonotype was seen more than once but under ten times. The chain couples TRBV5-6 to TRBJ1-5, with D possibly being TRBD1 (6 bases). Trimming cost V 2 bases and J 9 bases, with 21 bases left between them. Germline V gene sequence: CDR1 SGHDT, CDR2 YYEEEE. CDR3 length: 16 amino acids. DNA of the CDR3: TGTGCCAGCAGCTTATTCACAGGGAGAGGGCCAGGGCCCCAGCATTTT. It yields the protein CASSLFTGRGPGPQHF.

This sequence joins TRBV7-9 and TRBJ2-4; 9 bases align to TRBD1. The CDR3 is 16 amino acids. The ends lost 4 bases at V and 1 base at J; junction bases unmatched: 5. The germline V gene has CDR1 SEHNR and CDR2 FQNEAQ (reference sequence). The CDR3 spells CASSSYRGLAKNIQYF. CDR3 in DNA: TGTGCCAGCAGCTCCTACAGGGGGCTCGCCAAAAACATTCAGTACTTC.

The CDR3 reads CASSRPAPMTTEAFF. For the CDR3, the DNA is TGTGCCAGCAGCAGACCCGCGCCGATGACCACTGAAGCTTTCTTT. The rearrangement links TRBV7-3 to TRBJ1-1; D is ambiguous. Trimming shortened V by 5 bases and J by 4 bases, and 17 bases separated the two germline ends. Germline CDR1 and CDR2: SGHTA and FQGTGA. The CDR3 contains 15 residues.

This clonotype appeared a few times. Here the CDR3 DNA reads TGCGCCAGCAGCCAAGCCAGCTATGGCTACACCTTC. Translating it yields CASSQASYGYTF. V usage is TRBV4-1 and J usage is TRBJ1-2, with D unclear. The V gene lost 1 base and the J gene lost 4 bases, with 4 bases spanning the gap. CDR1 and CDR2 (germline): MGHRA, YSYEKL. This CDR3 has 12 residues.

J is TRBJ2-2 and V is TRBV5-1, with unresolved D. This CDR3 has 16 residues. Germline assignment: CDR1 SGHRS and CDR2 YFSETQ. The V and J ends lost 0 bases and 1 base respectively, with 10 bases between them. DNA of the CDR3: TGCGCCAGCAGCTTGGAAGGGCGGTTGAACACCGGGGAGCTGTTTTTT. Its protein is CASSLEGRLNTGELFF.

This clonotype was seen more than once but under ten times. The chain recombines TRBV3-1 with TRBJ2-1; no reliable D call. The CDR3 spans 12 residues. V lost 0 bases to trimming and J lost 8 bases, with 5 bases between them. Germline CDR1 reads LGHDT; CDR2 reads YNNKEL (reference sequence). CDR3 sequence reads: CASSQDTHEQFF. In nucleotides, the CDR3 is TGTGCCAGCAGCCAAGATACCCATGAGCAGTTCTTC.

This clonotype has more than one count but fewer than ten. V gene TRBV7-2 combines with J gene TRBJ2-2; D is unclear. Germline-derived CDR1 and CDR2 are SGHTA and FQGNSA. Deletions cut 6 bases from V and 2 bases from J, with 13 bases between. This CDR3 has 15 amino acids. The CDR3 bases are TGTGCCAGCAGTCTAGGTGGCAGAAACACCGGGGAGCTGTTTTTT. Translation gives CASSLGGRNTGELFF.

This clonotype was recorded a few times. CDR3 bases: TGTGCCAGCAGCTCGCCCGGGACTAGCGCCGTGAATGAGCAGTTCTTC. This encodes CASSSPGTSAVNEQFF. The J gene is TRBJ2-1, the V gene TRBV7-6; 10 bases agree with TRBD2. The CDR3 covers 16 residues. Germline V lookup: CDR1 SGHVS, CDR2 FNYEAQ. V dropped 4 bases and J dropped 7; count of bases not matched to a gene: 10.

V and J are TRBV24-1 and TRBJ2-3; D is unclear. V lost 3 bases to trimming and J lost 5 bases, with 11 bases between them. The CDR3 is 14 amino acids. Germline loops: CDR1 KGHDR, CDR2 SFDVKD. The CDR3 DNA reads TGTGCCACCAGTGATGCGGACGGCCGAGATACGCAGTATTTT. Protein product: CATSDADGRDTQYF.

The genes are TRBV21-1 and TRBJ2-1; the DNA was not compared with TRBD2, the D call given in the table. TRBV21-1 is shown as a pseudogene. This CDR3 contains 15 residues. The CDR3 spells CASSKAGLAYNEQFF. CDR3 nucleotides: TGTGCCAGCAGCAAAGCAGGACTAGCCTACAATGAGCAGTTCTTC.

The sample holds a few counts of this clonotype. In nucleotides, the CDR3 is TGCGCCAGCAGCCGGGAGGGCAGCGGGGGAGCTAACGAGCAGTACTTC. Its protein is CASSREGSGGANEQYF. This chain connects TRBV5-1 to TRBJ2-7, with 8 bases fitting TRBD2. This CDR3 comprises 16 residues. V gave up 4 bases and J gave up 5 bases; unmatched junction bases: 14. Germline V lookup: CDR1 SGHRS, CDR2 YFSETQ.

This clonotype was detected many times. The chain recombines TRBV12-3 or TRBV12-4 with TRBJ2-3, with D hard to call. This CDR3 is 13 amino acids long. V lost 1 base to trimming and J lost 4 bases, with 6 bases between them. The CDR3 coding sequence is TGTGCCAGCAGTTTAGTAAGGGCAGATACGCAGTATTTT. Its translation: CASSLVRADTQYF.

Ten or more counts support this clonotype. CDR3: CASSGFDRGRLNEQFF. CDR3 sequence (DNA): TGTGCCAGCAGCGGTTTCGACAGGGGGCGTTTGAATGAGCAGTTCTTC. The V gene is TRBV9, the J gene TRBJ2-1; 10 bases line up with TRBD1. Germline CDR1 reads SGDLS; CDR2 reads YYNGEE. The ends lost 3 bases at V and 7 bases at J; junction bases unmatched: 10. This CDR3 is 16 amino acids long. The complete variable domain, with remaining parts taken from reference TRBV9 and TRBJ2-1, reads DSGVTQTPKHLITATGQRVTLRCSPRSGDLSVYWYQQSLDQGLQFLIQYYNGEERAKGNILERFSAQQFPDLHSELNLSSLELGDSALYFCASSGFDRGRLNEQFFGPGTRLTVL.

V is TRBV15 and J is TRBJ2-5; D not resolved. This CDR3 is built from 14 residues. Deletions cut 1 base from V and 2 bases from J, with 8 bases between. The germline gives CDR1 LNHNV, CDR2 YYDKDF (reference sequence). The CDR3 DNA is TGTGCCACCAGCAGAGGAACCACACAAGAGACCCAGTACTTC. Amino acids: CATSRGTTQETQYF.

The chain combines TRBV27 with TRBJ1-1; D is unclear. This CDR3 region has 12 residues. Trimming cost V 6 bases and J 11 bases, with 16 bases left between them. Germline V gene sequence: CDR1 MNHEY, CDR2 SMNVEV (reference sequence). The CDR3 spells CASSRVVGEAFF. The CDR3, as DNA: TGTGCCAGCAGCCGGGTTGTGGGTGAGGCTTTCTTT.

This clonotype came up a few times. The rearrangement uses TRBV24-1 and TRBJ1-1, with D uncertain. Germline CDR1 and CDR2: KGHDR and SFDVKD. Trimming pared 2 bases from V and 11 bases from J, leaving 8 bases between. The CDR3 length is 11 residues. DNA for the CDR3: TGTGCCACCAGTGATTCCATTCGGGCTTTCTTT. This gives the protein CATSDSIRAFF.

CDR3 residues: CASSQDLGRYSQPQHF. The CDR3 DNA follows: TGCGCCAGCAGCCAAGATCTTGGCAGGTATAGTCAGCCCCAGCATTTT. The rearrangement joins TRBV4-3 to TRBJ1-5, with D unresolved. The CDR3 sequence is 16 residues long. The V and J ends lost 0 bases and 6 bases respectively, with 15 bases between them. From germline, CDR1 is LGHNA and CDR2 YSLEER.

This clonotype was counted only a few times. The chain combines TRBV5-1 with TRBJ2-7; no firm D call. CDR3 length: 13 residues. Germline assignment: CDR1 SGHRS and CDR2 YFSETQ. Trimming cost V 7 bases and J 1 base, with 12 bases left between them. This chain's CDR3 is CASRVVWSYEQYF. The CDR3 coding sequence is TGCGCCAGCCGTGTTGTGTGGTCCTACGAGCAGTACTTC.